The entry below gives a single T cell receptor (beta chain) sequence along with its context. Its specificity is not known. The record originates from a study of early T cells in non-severe SARS-CoV-2 infection. On the study more broadly: It was bulk RNA from unsorted whole blood that was sequenced, and the chains were unpaired.

Individual cDNA molecules were tagged with unique molecular identifiers. TCRdb ran MiXCR on the 5' RACE reads and lists one entry per CDR3 protein. Here the sample spans approximately 52,000 distinct CDR3 sequences, approximately 8% being singletons. The CDR3 covers 16 residues. Per the germline V gene, CDR1 is DFQATT and CDR2 is SNEGSKA (reference sequence). V lost 1 base and J lost 3; bases outside the gene matches: 10. Study observations and caveats: VDJdb matching skewed toward anti-spike CD8 responses, missing private and CD4 specificities.

The sequence derives from an adult who was a healthcare worker with PCR-confirmed SARS-CoV-2 infection or an uninfected control (not recorded which). Material for sequencing was whole blood. V and J are TRBV20-1 and TRBJ2-3, with 7 bases identical to TRBD2. The CDR3 loop reads CSARAVRAGYTDTQYF. DNA for the CDR3: TGCAGTGCTAGAGCTGTCCGAGCGGGGTATACAGATACGCAGTATTTT.